This T cell receptor (beta chain) derives from a study of graft-versus-host responses after intestinal transplantation. Only in-frame clones appear in the TCRdb table, and some are missing; sequencing was by immunoSEQ multiplex PCR. The sample contains some 120,000 clones, more than 85% of which appear only once. With respect to this clone: The antigen is undetermined.

The CDR3 is made up of 12 amino acids. Germline-derived CDR1 and CDR2 are SNHLY and FYNNEI. V lost 6 bases to trimming and J lost 5 bases; unmatched junction nucleotides: 3. Whole-study results and caveats: Early after transplant, HvG clones declined as circulating GvH clones peaked.

The sequenced sample was unstimulated CD8+ T cells sorted from spleen or lymph node cells, obtained before transplant. The TCR originated in a human donor who was the organ donor for an intestinal transplant. V usage is TRBV2 and J usage is TRBJ2-7; 8 bases fit TRBD1. The CDR3 reads CASRDRAHEQYF. CDR3 nucleotides: TGTGCCAGCAGGGACAGGGCCCACGAGCAGTACTTC.